These 14 T cell receptor beta chains originate from one sample sequenced in a study of T cell responses to AZD1222 COVID-19 vaccine. Clones were sequenced by immunoSEQ multiplex PCR, and TCRdb holds only the in-frame ones, with some missing. The sample contains tens of thousands of clones, around 87% of which appear only once. The specimen comprised peripheral blood, sampled 28 days after the second AZD1222 dose. The source is an adult who received the AZD1222 COVID-19 vaccine.

The chain is built from TRBV13 and TRBJ2-1, with TRBD2 identical over 10 bases. The CDR3 extends over 16 amino acids. Germline CDR1 and CDR2: PRHDT and FYEKMQ (reference sequence). The ends lost 6 bases at V and 0 bases at J; junction bases unmatched: 5. CDR3 sequence (DNA): TGTGCCAGCAGTGGACTAGCGGAGGGCTCCTACAATGAGCAGTTCTTC. Its protein product is CASSGLAEGSYNEQFF.

This chain links TRBV10-1 with TRBJ2-7, with 10 bases that match TRBD2. J gave up 2 bases and V 6 bases, and 7 bases lay outside the gene matches. CDR1 and CDR2 (germline): WNHNN, SYGVQD (reference sequence). This CDR3 contains 15 residues. CDR3 nucleotides: TGCGCCAGCAGCACCGGGACTAGCGTCCCCTACGAGCAGTACTTC. Its translation is CASSTGTSVPYEQYF.

The chain recombines TRBV13 with TRBJ2-7, with 10 nucleotides matching TRBD2. The V gene end was trimmed by 6 bases and the J gene end by 5 bases; junction bases not matched to a gene: 10. The CDR3 has 15 residues. Germline assignment: CDR1 PRHDT and CDR2 FYEKMQ (reference sequence). For the CDR3, the DNA is TGTGCCAGCAGGGAAAAGGGACTAGCGCGTGACGAGCAGTACTTC. This gives the protein CASREKGLARDEQYF.

The chain couples TRBV4-1 to TRBJ1-2; tentative D call: TRBD1 (5 bases). The germline CDR1 and CDR2 sequences are MGHRA and YSYEKL. With 0 bases removed from V and 4 bases from J, the gap between germline ends came to 18 bases. The CDR3 loop spans 17 amino acids. The CDR3 DNA reads TGCGCCAGCAGCCAAGATAAATGGGCAGGGATTGGCTATGGCTACACCTTC. It codes for CASSQDKWAGIGYGYTF.

J is TRBJ2-7 and V is TRBV19; the D gene is possibly TRBD2 (6 bases). The CDR3 is 13 residues long. Looked up from germline, CDR1 is LNHDA and CDR2 is SQIVND (reference sequence). Trimming removed 1 base from V and 3 bases from J, with 7 bases in between. The CDR3 nucleotides read TGTGCCAGTAGTATAGGGGGGGTCTACGAGCAGTACTTC. Its translation: CASSIGGVYEQYF.

V and J are TRBV29-1 and TRBJ2-1; 10 positions match TRBD2. After removal of 5 bases from V and 6 bases from J, the junction contained 13 bases not matched to a gene. Per the germline V gene, CDR1 is SQVTM and CDR2 is ANQGSEA. The CDR3 covers 16 residues. CDR3 protein: CSVIKRASGRANEQFF. CDR3 in DNA: TGCAGCGTTATCAAGAGGGCTAGCGGGAGAGCCAATGAGCAGTTCTTC.

This chain links TRBV7-3 with TRBJ2-3; TRBD2 is a possible D gene (7 bases). Trimming left V 5 bases short and J 0 bases short, with 12 bases between. CDR3 length: 15 residues. CDR1 and CDR2 (germline): SGHTA, FQGTGA. CDR3 sequence: CASSLRGPSTDTQYF. CDR3 sequence (DNA): TGTGCCAGCAGCCTGCGGGGGCCAAGCACAGATACGCAGTATTTT. The full variable domain, with the rest looked up from reference TRBV7-3 and TRBJ2-3, is GAGVSQTPSNKVTEKGKYVELRCDPISGHTALYWYRQSLGQGPEFLIYFQGTGAADDSGLPNDRFFAVRPEGSVSTLKIQRTERGDSAVYLCASSLRGPSTDTQYFGPGTRLTVL.

V usage is TRBV2 and J usage is TRBJ2-7; D unclear. CDR3 length: 12 amino acids. Germline CDR1 is SNHLY and CDR2 is FYNNEI. V lost 4 bases and J lost 5, with 9 bases in between. For the CDR3, the DNA is TGTGCCAGCAGTGTCGCGTTGGACGAGCAGTACTTC. It translates to CASSVALDEQYF.

V usage is TRBV2 and J usage is TRBJ2-3; D is possibly TRBD1 (5 bases). The CDR3 is 12 amino acids. Trimming removed 11 bases at V and 4 bases at J, with 13 bases between. Per germline, CDR1 SNHLY and CDR2 FYNNEI. CDR3 protein: CACSQGSDTQYF. In DNA form, the CDR3 reads TGTGCCTGCTCCCAGGGTTCAGATACGCAGTATTTT.

The chain employs TRBV6-5 and TRBJ1-1; D is possibly TRBD1 (6 bases). Germline CDR1 reads MNHEY; CDR2 reads SVGAGI. The CDR3 covers 14 residues. The V end lost 7 bases, the J end lost 2 bases, and 14 bases lay between the germline ends. The chain's CDR3 is CASTGGAKNTEAFF. The CDR3 bases are TGTGCCAGCACGGGGGGGGCTAAAAACACTGAAGCTTTCTTT.

The gene calls are TRBV3-1 (or the pseudogene TRBV3-2) and TRBJ1-6; weak D call: TRBD1 (6 bases). Germline CDR1 and CDR2: LGHDT and YNNKEL (reference sequence). CDR3 size: 15 residues. Deletions cut 0 bases from V and 9 bases from J, with 12 bases between. Here the CDR3 DNA reads TGTGCCAGCAGCCAAGAGGCAGGGGCAACTTCACCCCTCCACTTT. This sequence encodes CASSQEAGATSPLHF.

The rearrangement links TRBV5-1 to TRBJ1-1; 7 bases are a match to TRBD1. Germline lookup yields CDR1 SGHRS and CDR2 YFSETQ. The CDR3 has 12 amino acids. V lost 2 bases to trimming and J lost 7 bases; unmatched junction nucleotides: 2. The CDR3: CASSFDRDEAFF. The DNA for the CDR3 is TGCGCCAGCAGCTTTGACAGGGATGAAGCTTTCTTT.

The chain employs TRBV7-8 and TRBJ1-1, with 11 bases that match TRBD1. This CDR3 spans 15 amino acids. Germline V gene sequence: CDR1 SGHVS, CDR2 FQNEAQ. V trimming: 4 bases; J trimming: 6 bases; junction bases outside the gene matches: 7. The CDR3 region is CASSSGMDRGPEAFF. The CDR3 nucleotides are TGTGCCAGCAGCTCGGGGATGGACAGGGGGCCTGAAGCTTTCTTT.

This chain links TRBV29-1 with TRBJ2-1; 12 positions match TRBD2. The V and J ends lost 4 bases and 9 bases, in that order; junction bases with no gene match: 7. Looked up from germline, CDR1 is SQVTM and CDR2 is ANQGSEA. The CDR3 contains 14 residues. The chain's CDR3 is CSVARLAGAGEQFF. The DNA of the CDR3 is TGCAGCGTTGCGCGACTAGCGGGAGCCGGTGAGCAGTTCTTC.